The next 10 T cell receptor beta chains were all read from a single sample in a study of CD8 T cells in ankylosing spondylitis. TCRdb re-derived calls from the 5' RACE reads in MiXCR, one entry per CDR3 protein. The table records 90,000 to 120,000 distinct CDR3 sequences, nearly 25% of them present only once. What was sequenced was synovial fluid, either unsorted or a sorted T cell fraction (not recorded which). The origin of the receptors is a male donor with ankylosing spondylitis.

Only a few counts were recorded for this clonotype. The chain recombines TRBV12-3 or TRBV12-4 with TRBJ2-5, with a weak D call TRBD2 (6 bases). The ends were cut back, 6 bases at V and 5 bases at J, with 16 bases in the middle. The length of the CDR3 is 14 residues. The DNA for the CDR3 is TGTGCCAGCAGGACCGGGACTCGAGGGGAGACCCAGTACTTC. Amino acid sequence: CASRTGTRGETQYF.

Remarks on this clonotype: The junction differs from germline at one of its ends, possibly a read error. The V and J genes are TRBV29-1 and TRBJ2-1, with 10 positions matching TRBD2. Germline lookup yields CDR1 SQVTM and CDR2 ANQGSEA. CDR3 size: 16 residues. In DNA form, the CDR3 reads TGCAGAGTTGAAGATCAACTAGCGGGACCCTACAATGAGCAGTTCTTC. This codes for CRVEDQLAGPYNEQFF.

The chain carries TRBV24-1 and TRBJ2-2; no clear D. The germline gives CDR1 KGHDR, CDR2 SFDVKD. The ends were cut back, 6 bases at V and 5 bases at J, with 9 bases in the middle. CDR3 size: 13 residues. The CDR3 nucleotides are TGTGCCACCAGTAAGCCCGGGACCGGGGAGCTGTTTTTT. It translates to CATSKPGTGELFF.

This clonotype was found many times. The CDR3 region is CASVKEGGSYEQYF. The CDR3 DNA is TGTGCCAGCGTTAAAGAGGGGGGCTCCTACGAGCAGTACTTC. The gene calls are TRBV12-3 or TRBV12-4 and TRBJ2-7, with D possibly being TRBD1 or TRBD2 (6 bases each). V gave up 8 bases and J gave up 0 bases, with 14 bases separating them. The CDR3 is 14 residues long.

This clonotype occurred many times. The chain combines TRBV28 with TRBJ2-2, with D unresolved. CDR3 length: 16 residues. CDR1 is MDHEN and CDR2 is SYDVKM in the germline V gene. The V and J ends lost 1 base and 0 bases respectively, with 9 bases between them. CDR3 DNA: TGTGCCAGCAGTTTATTCAGTGGAGCGAACACCGGGGAGCTGTTTTTT. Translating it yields CASSLFSGANTGELFF.

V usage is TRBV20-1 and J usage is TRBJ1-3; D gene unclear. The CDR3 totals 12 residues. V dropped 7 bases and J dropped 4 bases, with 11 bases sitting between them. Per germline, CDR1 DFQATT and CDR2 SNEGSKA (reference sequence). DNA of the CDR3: TGCAGTGTCCTCGGGCAAGGAAACACCATATATTTT. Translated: CSVLGQGNTIYF.

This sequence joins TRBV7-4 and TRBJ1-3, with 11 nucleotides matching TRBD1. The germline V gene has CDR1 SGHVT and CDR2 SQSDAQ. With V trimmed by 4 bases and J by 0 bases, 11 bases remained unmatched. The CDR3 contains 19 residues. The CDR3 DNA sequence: TGTGCCAGCAGCTCCCAACTCAGGACAGGGGGCTACTCTGGAAACACCATATATTTT. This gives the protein CASSSQLRTGGYSGNTIYF.

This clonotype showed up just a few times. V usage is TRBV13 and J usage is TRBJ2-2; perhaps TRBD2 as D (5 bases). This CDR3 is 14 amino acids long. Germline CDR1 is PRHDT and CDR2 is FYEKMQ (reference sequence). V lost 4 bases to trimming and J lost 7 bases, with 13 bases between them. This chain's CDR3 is CASSSREFGGELFF. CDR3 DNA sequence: TGTGCCAGCAGCTCTAGGGAGTTTGGCGGGGAGCTGTTTTTT.

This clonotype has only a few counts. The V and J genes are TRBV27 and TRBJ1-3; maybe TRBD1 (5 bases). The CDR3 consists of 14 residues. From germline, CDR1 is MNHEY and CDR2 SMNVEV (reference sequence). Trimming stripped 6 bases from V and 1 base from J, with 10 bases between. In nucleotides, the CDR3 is TGTGCCAGCAGGGGACGGTTTTCTGGAAACACCATATATTTT. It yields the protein CASRGRFSGNTIYF.

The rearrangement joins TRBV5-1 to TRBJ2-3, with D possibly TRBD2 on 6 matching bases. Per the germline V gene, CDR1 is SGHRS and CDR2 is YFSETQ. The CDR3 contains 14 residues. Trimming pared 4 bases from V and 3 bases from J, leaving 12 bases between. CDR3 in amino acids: CASSPGRWTDTQYF. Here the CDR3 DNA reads TGCGCCAGCAGCCCTGGGAGGTGGACAGATACGCAGTATTTT. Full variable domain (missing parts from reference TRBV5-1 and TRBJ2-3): KAGVTQTPRYLIKTRGQQVTLSCSPISGHRSVSWYQQTPGQGLQFLFEYFSETQRNKGNFPGRFSGRQFSNSRSEMNVSTLELGDSALYLCASSPGRWTDTQYFGPGTRLTVL.